This T cell receptor beta chain is drawn from a study of T-cell memory formation after mild COVID-19. Study results and caveats: Clones that contracted clustered mainly in CM and EM if CD4+ and in EMRA if CD8+.

The V and J ends lost 5 bases and 5 bases respectively, with 15 bases between them. Germline-derived CDR1 and CDR2 are SGHVS and FQNEAQ. This CDR3 is built from 14 residues. Comment on this clonotype: Its cognate antigen is unknown.

TCRdb re-analysed the 5' RACE reads in MiXCR, keeping a single row per CDR3 protein. Here the sample spans approximately 400,000 distinct CDR3 sequences, roughly 17% being singletons. The TCR was taken from a man aged 18-30 years who had mild COVID-19 (a few samples of this study predate the infection). Cell type and time point are not known. The chain joins TRBV7-8 to TRBJ2-5, with a weak D call TRBD1 (7 bases). The sequencing sample was made of PBMCs or a T cell subset sorted from them (not recorded which). In nucleotides, the CDR3 is TGTGCCAGCAGCCAAGCGACAGGGAGGGAGACCCAGTACTTC. It yields the protein CASSQATGRETQYF. Full variable domain (rest looked up from reference TRBV7-8 and TRBJ2-5): GAGVSQSPRYKVAKRGQDVALRCDPISGHVSLFWYQQALGQGPEFLTYFQNEAQLDKSGLPSDRFFAERPEGSVSTLKIQRTQQEDSAVYLCASSQATGRETQYFGPGTRLLVL.